Described below is a single T cell receptor beta chain sequence and its context. Its cognate antigen is unknown. These data belong to a study of cytomegalovirus exposure and HLA in healthy donors. Study-level information: There were 117 million unique TCR beta sequences, drawn from approximately 180 million T cells, in an earlier analysis. General observations from the study: Most TCR beta V segments were productive about 87% or about 30% of the time in an earlier analysis.

PCR was performed using 60 Vbeta and 13 Jbeta primers. The method was immunoSEQ multiplex PCR; TCRdb's version includes in-frame clones alone and lacks a portion of them. Among more than 95,000 clones, 81% were seen once, and the ten largest hold around 4.2%. The TCR originated in a young woman in good health and CMV-seronegative. Sequenced material: PBMCs.

The CDR3 is CATRVSGATNEKLFF. The DNA for the CDR3 is TGTGCCACCAGAGTATCAGGTGCAACTAATGAAAAACTGTTTTTT. The rearrangement joins TRBV15 to TRBJ1-4; D is unclear. V lost 6 bases and J lost 0, with 11 bases in between. The CDR3 is 15 residues long. Per germline, CDR1 LNHNV and CDR2 YYDKDF (reference sequence). Supplemented by reference TRBV15 and TRBJ1-4, the full variable domain reads DAMVIQNPRYQVTQFGKPVTLSCSQTLNHNVMYWYQQKSSQAPKLLFHYYDKDFNNEADTPDNFQSRRPNTSFCFLDIRSPGLGDTAMYLCATRVSGATNEKLFFGSGTQLSVL.